The clone carrying this T cell receptor (beta chain) was counted only a few times. The antigen is unknown. CDR3 length: 17 residues. Germline V gene sequence: CDR1 SGHDT, CDR2 YYEEEE. V gave up 0 bases and J gave up 2 bases, with 18 bases separating them. This record comes from a study of cytomegalovirus exposure and HLA in healthy donors. Study overall: The approximately 130 validation repertoires were reported in a later analysis to have been generated on the same platform as the approximately 700 first-cohort repertoires. Study-level results: The authors listed 164 TCR beta chains as cytomegalovirus-associated.

These donors were members of the roughly 120-subject validation cohort, a group separate from the approximately 640-subject first cohort. The repertoire was sequenced with immunoSEQ multiplex PCR; TCRdb's copy has only in-frame clones and lacks some. The sample gives 150,000 to 200,000 clones, roughly 77% of which show up once; 0.95% to 1.5% is in the top ten. Sequencing input: PBMCs. This rearrangement joins TRBV5-6 to TRBJ2-7, with a tentative D call TRBD1 (5 bases). This receptor was obtained from a woman aged 30 to 39 in good health and CMV-seronegative. The CDR3 reads CASSLAGTGPVTYEQYF. DNA for the CDR3: TGTGCCAGCAGCTTGGCCGGAACAGGCCCTGTGACCTACGAGCAGTACTTC.